This TCR beta chain was retrieved from a study of T cell responses to AZD1222 COVID-19 vaccine. Libraries were prepared by immunoSEQ multiplex PCR; TCRdb keeps only in-frame clonotypes and omits some of them. The data show 150,000 or so clones, around four fifths seen once. The germline V gene has CDR1 SGHRS and CDR2 YFSETQ. The CDR3 spans 12 residues. Between the trimmed V and J ends, which lost 1 base and 7 bases, there was a span of 6 bases. Sequences were derived from peripheral blood, sampled on day 0 of MenACWY control vaccination. The TCR originated in an adult in good health. This chain connects TRBV5-1 to TRBJ2-1; no clear D gene. The CDR3 here is CASSLMENEQFF. CDR3 sequence (DNA): TGCGCCAGCAGCTTGATGGAAAATGAGCAGTTCTTC.